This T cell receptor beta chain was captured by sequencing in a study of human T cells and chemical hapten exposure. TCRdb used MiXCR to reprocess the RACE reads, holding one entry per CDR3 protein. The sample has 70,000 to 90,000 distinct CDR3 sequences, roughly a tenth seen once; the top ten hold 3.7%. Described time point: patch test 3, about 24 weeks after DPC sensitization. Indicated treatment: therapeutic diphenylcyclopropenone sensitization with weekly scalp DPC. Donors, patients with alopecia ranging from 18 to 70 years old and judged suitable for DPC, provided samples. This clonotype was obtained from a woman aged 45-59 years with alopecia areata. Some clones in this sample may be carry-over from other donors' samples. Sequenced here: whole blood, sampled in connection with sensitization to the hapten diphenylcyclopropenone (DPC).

CDR3 in amino acids: CSARAGTGYNSPLHF. The CDR3 DNA reads TGCAGTGCTAGAGCCGGGACAGGTTATAATTCACCCCTCCACTTT. The gene calls are TRBV20-1 and TRBJ1-6; 8 nucleotides agree with TRBD1. CDR1 is DFQATT and CDR2 is SNEGSKA in the germline V gene (reference sequence). CDR3 size: 15 residues. J gave up 4 bases and V 1 base, and 3 bases lay outside the gene matches.